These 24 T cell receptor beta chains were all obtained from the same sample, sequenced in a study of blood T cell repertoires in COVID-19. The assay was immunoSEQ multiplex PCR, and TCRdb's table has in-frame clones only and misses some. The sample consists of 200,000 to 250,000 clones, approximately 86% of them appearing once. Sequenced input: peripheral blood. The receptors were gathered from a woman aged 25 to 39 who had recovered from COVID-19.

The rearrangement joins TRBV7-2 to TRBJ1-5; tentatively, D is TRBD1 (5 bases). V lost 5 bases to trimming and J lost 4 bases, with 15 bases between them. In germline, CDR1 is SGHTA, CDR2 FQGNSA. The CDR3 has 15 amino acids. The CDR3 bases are TGTGCCAGCAGCCCCGTGGGGGGGATGAATCAGCCCCAGCATTTT. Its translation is CASSPVGGMNQPQHF.

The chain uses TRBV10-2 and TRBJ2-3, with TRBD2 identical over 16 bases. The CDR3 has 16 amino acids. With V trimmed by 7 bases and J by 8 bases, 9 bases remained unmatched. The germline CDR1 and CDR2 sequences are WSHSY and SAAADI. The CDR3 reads CASTAGLAGGQGTQYF. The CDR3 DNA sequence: TGCGCCAGCACCGCGGGACTAGCGGGGGGGCAGGGTACGCAGTATTTT.

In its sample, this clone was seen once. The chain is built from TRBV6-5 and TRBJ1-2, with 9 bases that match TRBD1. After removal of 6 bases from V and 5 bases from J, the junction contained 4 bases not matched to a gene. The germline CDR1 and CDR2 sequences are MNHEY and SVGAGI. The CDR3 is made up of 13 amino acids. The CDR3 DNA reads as TGTGCCAGCAGGAGGGGGACAGGGTATGGCTACACCTTC. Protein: CASRRGTGYGYTF.

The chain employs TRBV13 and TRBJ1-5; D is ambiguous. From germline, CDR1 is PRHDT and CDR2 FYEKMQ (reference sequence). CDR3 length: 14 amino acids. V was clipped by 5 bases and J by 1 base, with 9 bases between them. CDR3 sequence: CASSTRGSNQPQHF. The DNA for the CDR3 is TGTGCCAGCAGCACCCGTGGCAGCAATCAGCCCCAGCATTTT.

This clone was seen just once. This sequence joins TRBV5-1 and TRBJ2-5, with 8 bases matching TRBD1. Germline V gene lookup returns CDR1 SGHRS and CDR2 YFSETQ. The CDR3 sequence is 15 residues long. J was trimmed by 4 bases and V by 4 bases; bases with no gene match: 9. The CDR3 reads CASSIGTGSGETQYF. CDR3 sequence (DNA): TGCGCCAGCAGCATCGGGACAGGTAGTGGAGAGACCCAGTACTTC.

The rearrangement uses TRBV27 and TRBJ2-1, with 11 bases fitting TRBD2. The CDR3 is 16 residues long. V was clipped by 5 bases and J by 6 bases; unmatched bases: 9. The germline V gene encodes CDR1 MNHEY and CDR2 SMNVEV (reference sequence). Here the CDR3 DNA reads TGTGCCAGCAGTCCATCGCTAGCGGGGGGTGGCAATGAGCAGTTCTTC. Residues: CASSPSLAGGGNEQFF.

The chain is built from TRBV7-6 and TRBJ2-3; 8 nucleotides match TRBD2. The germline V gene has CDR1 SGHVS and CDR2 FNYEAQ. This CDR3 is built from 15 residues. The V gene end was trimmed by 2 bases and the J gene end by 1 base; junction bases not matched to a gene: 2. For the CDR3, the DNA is TGTGCCAGCAGCTTAAGGCGGGGGGGCACAGATACGCAGTATTTT. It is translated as CASSLRRGGTDTQYF.

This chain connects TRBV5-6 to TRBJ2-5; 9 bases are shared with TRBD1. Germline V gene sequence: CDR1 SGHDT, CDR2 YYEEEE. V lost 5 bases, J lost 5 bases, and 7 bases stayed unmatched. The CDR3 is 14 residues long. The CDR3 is CASSPGTGWETQYF. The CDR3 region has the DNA TGTGCCAGCAGTCCCGGGACAGGGTGGGAGACCCAGTACTTC.

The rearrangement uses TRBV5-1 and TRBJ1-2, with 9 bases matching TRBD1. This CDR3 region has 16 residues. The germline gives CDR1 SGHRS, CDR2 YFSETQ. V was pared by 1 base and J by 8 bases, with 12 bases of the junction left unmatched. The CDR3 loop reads CASSLNLGTGSGGYTF. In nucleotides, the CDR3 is TGCGCCAGCAGCTTGAACCTAGGGACAGGGAGCGGAGGCTACACCTTC.

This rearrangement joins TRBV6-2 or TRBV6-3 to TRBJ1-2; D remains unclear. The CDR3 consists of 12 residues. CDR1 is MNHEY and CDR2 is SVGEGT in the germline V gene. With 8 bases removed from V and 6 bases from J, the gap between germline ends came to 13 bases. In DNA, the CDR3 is TGTGCCAGCGGCCGGAGGGCGGATGGCTACACCTTC. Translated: CASGRRADGYTF.

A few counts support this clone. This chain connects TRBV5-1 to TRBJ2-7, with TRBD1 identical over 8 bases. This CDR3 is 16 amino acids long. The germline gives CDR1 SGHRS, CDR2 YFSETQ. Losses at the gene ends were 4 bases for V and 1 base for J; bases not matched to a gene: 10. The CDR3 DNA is TGCGCCAGCAGCCCAAATACAGGGGGTAGGTCCTACGAGCAGTACTTC. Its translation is CASSPNTGGRSYEQYF.

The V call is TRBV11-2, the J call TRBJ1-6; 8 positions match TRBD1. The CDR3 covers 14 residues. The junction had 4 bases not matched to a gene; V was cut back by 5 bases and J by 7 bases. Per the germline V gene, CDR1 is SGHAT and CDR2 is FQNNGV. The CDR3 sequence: CASSLWTGNSPLHF. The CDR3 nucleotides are TGTGCCAGCAGCCTCTGGACAGGGAATTCACCCCTCCACTTT.

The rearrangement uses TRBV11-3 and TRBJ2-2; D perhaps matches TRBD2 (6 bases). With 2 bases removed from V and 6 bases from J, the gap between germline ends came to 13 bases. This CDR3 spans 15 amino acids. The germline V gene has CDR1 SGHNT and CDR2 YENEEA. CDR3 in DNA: TGTGCCAGCAGCTTAAATCCCGGGAGTCCCGGGGAGCTGTTTTTT. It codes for CASSLNPGSPGELFF.

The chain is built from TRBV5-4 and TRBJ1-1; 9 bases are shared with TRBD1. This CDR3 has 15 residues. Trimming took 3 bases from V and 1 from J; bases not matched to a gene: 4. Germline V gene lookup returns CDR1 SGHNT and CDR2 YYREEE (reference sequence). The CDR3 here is CASSWTGAQNTEAFF. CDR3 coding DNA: TGTGCCAGCAGCTGGACAGGGGCCCAGAACACTGAAGCTTTCTTT.

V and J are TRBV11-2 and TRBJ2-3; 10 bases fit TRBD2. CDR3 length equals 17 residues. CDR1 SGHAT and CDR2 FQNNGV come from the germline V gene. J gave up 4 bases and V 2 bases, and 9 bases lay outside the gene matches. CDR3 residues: CASSLTGAGGWSDTQYF. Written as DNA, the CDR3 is TGTGCCAGCAGCTTAACCGGAGCGGGGGGGTGGTCAGATACGCAGTATTTT.

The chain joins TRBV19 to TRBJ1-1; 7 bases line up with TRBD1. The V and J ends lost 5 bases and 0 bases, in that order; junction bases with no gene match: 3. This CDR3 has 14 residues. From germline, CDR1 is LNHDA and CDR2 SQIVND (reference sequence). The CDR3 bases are TGTGCCAGTAGTTTGGGACAGATGAACACTGAAGCTTTCTTT. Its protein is CASSLGQMNTEAFF.

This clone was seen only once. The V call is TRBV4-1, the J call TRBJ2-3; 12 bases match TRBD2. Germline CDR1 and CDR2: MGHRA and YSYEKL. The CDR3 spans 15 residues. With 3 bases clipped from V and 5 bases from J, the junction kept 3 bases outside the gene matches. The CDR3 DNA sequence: TGCGCCAGCAGCCAGCTGACTAGCGGGGGAGATACGCAGTATTTT. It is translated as CASSQLTSGGDTQYF.

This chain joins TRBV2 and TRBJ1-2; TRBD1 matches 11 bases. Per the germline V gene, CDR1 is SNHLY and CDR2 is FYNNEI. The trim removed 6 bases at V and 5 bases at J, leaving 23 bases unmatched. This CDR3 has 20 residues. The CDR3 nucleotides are TGTGCCAGCAGGAACAGCGGGACAGGGGGATTGCTGTCGTTAGCGTATGGCTACACCTTC. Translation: CASRNSGTGGLLSLAYGYTF.

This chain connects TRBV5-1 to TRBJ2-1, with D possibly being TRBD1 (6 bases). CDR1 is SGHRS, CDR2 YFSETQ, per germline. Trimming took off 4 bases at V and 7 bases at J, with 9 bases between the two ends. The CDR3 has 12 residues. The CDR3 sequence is CASSAGQNEQFF. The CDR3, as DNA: TGCGCCAGCAGCGCCGGACAGAATGAGCAGTTCTTC.

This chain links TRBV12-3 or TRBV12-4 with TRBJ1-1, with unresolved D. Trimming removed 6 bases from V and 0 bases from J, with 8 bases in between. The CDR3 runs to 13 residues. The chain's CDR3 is CASSAQLNTEAFF. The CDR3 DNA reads TGTGCCAGCAGCGCCCAGTTGAACACTGAAGCTTTCTTT.

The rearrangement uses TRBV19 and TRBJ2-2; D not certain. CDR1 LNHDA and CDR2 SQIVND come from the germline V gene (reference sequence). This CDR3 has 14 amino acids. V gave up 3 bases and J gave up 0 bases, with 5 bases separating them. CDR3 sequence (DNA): TGTGCCAGTAGTATTTCAACGAACACCGGGGAGCTGTTTTTT. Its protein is CASSISTNTGELFF.

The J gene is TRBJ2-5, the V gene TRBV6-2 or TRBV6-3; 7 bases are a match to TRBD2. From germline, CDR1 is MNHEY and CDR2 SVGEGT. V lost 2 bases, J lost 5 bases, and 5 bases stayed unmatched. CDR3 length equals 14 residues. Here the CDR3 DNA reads TGTGCCAGCAGTTACCCTGGGGGAGGGGAGACCCAGTACTTC. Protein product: CASSYPGGGETQYF.

CDR3 sequence reads: CASSLDRTSSYNSPLHF. The CDR3 bases are TGTGCCAGCAGCCTAGACAGGACGAGCTCCTATAATTCACCCCTCCACTTT. The gene calls are TRBV5-4 and TRBJ1-6; the D gene is possibly TRBD1 (6 bases). CDR3 length: 17 amino acids. Trimming pared 4 bases from V and 0 bases from J, leaving 14 bases between. Germline CDR1 and CDR2: SGHNT and YYREEE (reference sequence).

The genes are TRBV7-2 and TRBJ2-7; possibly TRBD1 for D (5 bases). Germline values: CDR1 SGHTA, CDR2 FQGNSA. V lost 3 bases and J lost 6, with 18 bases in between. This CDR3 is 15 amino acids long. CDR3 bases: TGTGCCAGCAGCTTCTCCCCTCTGTGGGGCGGCGAGCAGTACTTC. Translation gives CASSFSPLWGGEQYF. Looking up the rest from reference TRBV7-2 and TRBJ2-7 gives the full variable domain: GAGVSQSPSNKVTEKGKDVELRCDPISGHTALYWYRQSLGQGLEFLIYFQGNSAPDKSGLPSDRFSAERTGGSVSTLTIQRTQQEDSAVYLCASSFSPLWGGEQYFGPGTRLTVT.